This T cell receptor (beta chain) stems from a study of cytomegalovirus exposure and HLA in healthy donors. Researchers ran the PCR with 60 Vbeta and 13 Jbeta primers. This table comes from immunoSEQ multiplex PCR, and its TCRdb copy is limited to in-frame clones, with some not included. Of 310,000 or so clones in the sample, around nine tenths are singletons; the top ten hold approximately 2.2%. Study findings and constraints: The study designated some 180 TCR beta chains cytomegalovirus-associated. In a later analysis, TCR beta V- and J-gene trimming was associated with a missense DCLRE1C variant.

On this clone itself: The antigen remains unidentified.

The germline V gene encodes CDR1 SGDLS and CDR2 YYNGEE. V lost 0 bases and J 5 bases, leaving 5 bases between the germline ends. The CDR3 extends over 13 amino acids. This TCR was sampled from a woman between 18 and 29 years old in good health and CMV-seronegative. The chain couples TRBV9 to TRBJ2-2; D call uncertain. The sample was PBMCs. The CDR3 spells CASSVVTTGELFF. The CDR3 region has the DNA TGTGCCAGCAGCGTAGTAACAACCGGGGAGCTGTTTTTT.